This passage covers 11 T cell receptor beta chains from one sample sequenced in a study of T cells in Graves' hyperthyroidism and ophthalmopathy. RNA transcripts gave rise to amplified TCR beta CDR3 regions. An initial round of RT-PCR targeting the TCR CDR3 relied on the HTBI primer set. MiXCR, run by TCRdb on the multiplex PCR reads, gives a single entry per CDR3 protein. The table has some 270,000 distinct CDR3 sequences, approximately 12% seen once. The sample was blood. The receptor set was obtained from a woman aged 25 to 39 with Graves' hyperthyroidism that later progressed to Graves' ophthalmopathy.

This chain links TRBV20-1 with TRBJ2-1, with 8 bases matching TRBD2. CDR1 and CDR2 (germline): DFQATT, SNEGSKA (reference sequence). The length of the CDR3 is 16 residues. V lost 3 bases to trimming and J lost 9 bases; unmatched junction nucleotides: 16. The CDR3 loop reads CSASSASGTTSGEQFF. CDR3 coding DNA: TGCAGTGCTAGTAGTGCCAGCGGCACTACTAGCGGTGAGCAGTTCTTC.

This clonotype was picked up many times. The chain links TRBV20-1 to TRBJ2-3; D not resolved. This CDR3 spans 15 amino acids. In germline, CDR1 is DFQATT, CDR2 SNEGSKA (reference sequence). With 2 bases removed from V and 5 bases from J, the gap between germline ends came to 17 bases. The DNA of the CDR3 is TGCAGTGCTAGATTGGCCGGCTCTGGGGTAGATACGCAGTATTTT. Amino acid sequence: CSARLAGSGVDTQYF.

This clonotype was seen repeatedly, ten times or more. One junction end disagrees with the germline gene, perhaps due to a read error. The chain recombines TRBV7-9 with TRBJ2-1; either TRBD1 or TRBD2 may supply D (6 bases each). Germline CDR1 is SEHNR and CDR2 is FQNEAQ (reference sequence). CDR3 length: 14 residues. CDR3 sequence reads: CAGSFPGARNEQFF. The CDR3 DNA reads TGTGCCGGCAGCTTTCCGGGGGCGCGGAATGAGCAGTTCTTC.

This clonotype was seen ten or more times. The V call is TRBV13, the J call TRBJ2-7; perhaps D is TRBD1 or TRBD2 (5 bases each). Germline loops: CDR1 PRHDT, CDR2 FYEKMQ (reference sequence). The CDR3 has 14 amino acids. Trimming stripped 4 bases from V and 2 bases from J, with 12 bases between. For the CDR3, the DNA is TGTGCCAGCAGCTCCCGGGACCAAACCTACGAGCAGTACTTC. It yields the protein CASSSRDQTYEQYF.

This clonotype was seen many times. The chain joins TRBV6-2 or TRBV6-3 to TRBJ2-1; TRBD1 might be the D (6 bases). The CDR3 runs 15 residues. Trimming removed 4 bases at V and 10 bases at J, with 20 bases between. Germline loops: CDR1 MNHEY, CDR2 SVGEGT. This CDR3 is CASSSPLGAQGEQFF. The CDR3 nucleotides are TGTGCCAGCAGTTCTCCGTTGGGGGCTCAAGGGGAGCAGTTCTTC.

This clonotype came up many times. The chain recombines TRBV28 with TRBJ2-7; D possibly corresponds to TRBD2 (6 bases). CDR3 length equals 13 residues. Germline CDR1 reads MDHEN; CDR2 reads SYDVKM. Trimming shortened V by 6 bases and J by 0 bases, and 9 bases separated the two germline ends. The CDR3 loop is CASSLGLSYEQYF. Here the CDR3 DNA reads TGTGCCAGCAGCTTGGGACTCTCCTACGAGCAGTACTTC.

In its sample, this clonotype was seen many times. The rearrangement joins TRBV6-1 to TRBJ2-3; 11 bases are shared with TRBD2. The germline gives CDR1 MNHNS, CDR2 SASEGT. V lost 5 bases, J lost 9 bases, and 10 bases stayed unmatched. This CDR3 comprises 15 residues. The CDR3 region has the DNA TGTGCCAGCAGTCGCGGGACTAGCGGCTCCCGAACGCAGTATTTT. Its protein product is CASSRGTSGSRTQYF.

The chain uses TRBV7-3 and TRBJ2-1; TRBD2 matches at 11 bases. Germline CDR1 reads SGHTA; CDR2 reads FQGTGA. V shed 5 bases and J 7 bases; nucleotides not matched to a gene: 7. This CDR3 has 15 residues. CDR3: CASSPRLAGLNEQFF. The CDR3 DNA reads as TGTGCCAGCAGCCCTCGACTAGCGGGGTTGAATGAGCAGTTCTTC.

The V call is TRBV7-9, the J call TRBJ2-3, with 10 bases that match TRBD2. V lost 8 bases and J lost 2; bases outside the gene matches: 7. Germline CDR1 SEHNR, CDR2 FQNEAQ (reference sequence). The CDR3 sequence is 15 residues long. CDR3: CASGWTSGYTDTQYF. The CDR3 nucleotides are TGTGCCAGCGGGTGGACTAGCGGCTACACAGATACGCAGTATTTT.

This chain joins TRBV7-3 and TRBJ2-3; 10 bases align to TRBD2. The CDR3 runs 11 residues. The V gene end was trimmed by 5 bases and the J gene end by 10 bases; junction bases not matched to a gene: 0. Germline V gene lookup returns CDR1 SGHTA and CDR2 FQGTGA. The DNA of the CDR3 is TGTGCCAGCAGCCTAGCGGGGGCGCAGTATTTT. Translation: CASSLAGAQYF.

This clonotype was seen at least ten times. CDR3 nucleotides: TGTGCCAGCAAAATTGGGGGGGCTCATGGCTACACCTTC. It encodes CASKIGGAHGYTF. The genes are TRBV12-3 or TRBV12-4 and TRBJ1-2; tentative D call: TRBD1 (6 bases). The V end lost 7 bases, the J end lost 6 bases, and 15 bases lay between the germline ends. The CDR3 loop spans 13 amino acids.